This T cell receptor (beta chain) stems from a study of shared clonotypes between healthy human individuals. Here immunoSEQ multiplex PCR was the method, and the copy in TCRdb shows in-frame clones only, minus some. Among 2,100,000 or so clones listed, around 95% were seen once. This receptor was identified in a man between 18 and 35 years old in good health. Sequenced sample: naive CD4+ T cells sorted from blood. The subset here: CD45RA+ positively selected.

This chain's CDR3 is CASTPWQGGTDTQYF. The CDR3 bases are TGTGCCAGCACCCCCTGGCAGGGTGGCACAGATACGCAGTATTTT. The V and J genes are TRBV7-2 and TRBJ2-3; perhaps TRBD1 as D (5 bases). This CDR3 is built from 15 residues. Germline CDR1 and CDR2: SGHTA and FQGNSA. V was clipped by 7 bases and J by 1 base, with 15 bases between them.